This T cell receptor beta chain was sequenced in a study of T cell repertoires in cytomegalovirus infection. Across the whole study: Evidence of both CMV infection and a matching HLA type came from public TCR beta signatures. General study points: Dominant in the ex vivo response were TCR beta clonotypes restricted by HLA-C and specific for CMV. Using cumulative public TCR beta family frequency, the authors identified those who carried CMV together with the relevant HLA.

TCRdb reprocessed the reads with MiXCR, giving one entry per CDR3 protein. The table has about 150,000 distinct CDR3 sequences, approximately 17% seen once; the top ten hold around 20%. In the case of this clonotype: Antigen unknown.

Per the germline V gene, CDR1 is SGHVS and CDR2 is FNYEAQ. The length of the CDR3 is 15 residues. V was pared by 7 bases and J by 8 bases, with 10 bases of the junction left unmatched. The sequenced sample was CD8+ T cells from PBMCs. This receptor was taken from a human donor in good health (CMV status not recorded). Some clones in this sample may be carry-over from other donors' samples. The chain couples TRBV7-6 to TRBJ2-1, with TRBD1 matching over 11 bases. The CDR3 is CASTFRDRGFDEQFF. CDR3 DNA sequence: TGTGCCAGCACCTTTAGGGACAGGGGGTTCGATGAGCAGTTCTTC.